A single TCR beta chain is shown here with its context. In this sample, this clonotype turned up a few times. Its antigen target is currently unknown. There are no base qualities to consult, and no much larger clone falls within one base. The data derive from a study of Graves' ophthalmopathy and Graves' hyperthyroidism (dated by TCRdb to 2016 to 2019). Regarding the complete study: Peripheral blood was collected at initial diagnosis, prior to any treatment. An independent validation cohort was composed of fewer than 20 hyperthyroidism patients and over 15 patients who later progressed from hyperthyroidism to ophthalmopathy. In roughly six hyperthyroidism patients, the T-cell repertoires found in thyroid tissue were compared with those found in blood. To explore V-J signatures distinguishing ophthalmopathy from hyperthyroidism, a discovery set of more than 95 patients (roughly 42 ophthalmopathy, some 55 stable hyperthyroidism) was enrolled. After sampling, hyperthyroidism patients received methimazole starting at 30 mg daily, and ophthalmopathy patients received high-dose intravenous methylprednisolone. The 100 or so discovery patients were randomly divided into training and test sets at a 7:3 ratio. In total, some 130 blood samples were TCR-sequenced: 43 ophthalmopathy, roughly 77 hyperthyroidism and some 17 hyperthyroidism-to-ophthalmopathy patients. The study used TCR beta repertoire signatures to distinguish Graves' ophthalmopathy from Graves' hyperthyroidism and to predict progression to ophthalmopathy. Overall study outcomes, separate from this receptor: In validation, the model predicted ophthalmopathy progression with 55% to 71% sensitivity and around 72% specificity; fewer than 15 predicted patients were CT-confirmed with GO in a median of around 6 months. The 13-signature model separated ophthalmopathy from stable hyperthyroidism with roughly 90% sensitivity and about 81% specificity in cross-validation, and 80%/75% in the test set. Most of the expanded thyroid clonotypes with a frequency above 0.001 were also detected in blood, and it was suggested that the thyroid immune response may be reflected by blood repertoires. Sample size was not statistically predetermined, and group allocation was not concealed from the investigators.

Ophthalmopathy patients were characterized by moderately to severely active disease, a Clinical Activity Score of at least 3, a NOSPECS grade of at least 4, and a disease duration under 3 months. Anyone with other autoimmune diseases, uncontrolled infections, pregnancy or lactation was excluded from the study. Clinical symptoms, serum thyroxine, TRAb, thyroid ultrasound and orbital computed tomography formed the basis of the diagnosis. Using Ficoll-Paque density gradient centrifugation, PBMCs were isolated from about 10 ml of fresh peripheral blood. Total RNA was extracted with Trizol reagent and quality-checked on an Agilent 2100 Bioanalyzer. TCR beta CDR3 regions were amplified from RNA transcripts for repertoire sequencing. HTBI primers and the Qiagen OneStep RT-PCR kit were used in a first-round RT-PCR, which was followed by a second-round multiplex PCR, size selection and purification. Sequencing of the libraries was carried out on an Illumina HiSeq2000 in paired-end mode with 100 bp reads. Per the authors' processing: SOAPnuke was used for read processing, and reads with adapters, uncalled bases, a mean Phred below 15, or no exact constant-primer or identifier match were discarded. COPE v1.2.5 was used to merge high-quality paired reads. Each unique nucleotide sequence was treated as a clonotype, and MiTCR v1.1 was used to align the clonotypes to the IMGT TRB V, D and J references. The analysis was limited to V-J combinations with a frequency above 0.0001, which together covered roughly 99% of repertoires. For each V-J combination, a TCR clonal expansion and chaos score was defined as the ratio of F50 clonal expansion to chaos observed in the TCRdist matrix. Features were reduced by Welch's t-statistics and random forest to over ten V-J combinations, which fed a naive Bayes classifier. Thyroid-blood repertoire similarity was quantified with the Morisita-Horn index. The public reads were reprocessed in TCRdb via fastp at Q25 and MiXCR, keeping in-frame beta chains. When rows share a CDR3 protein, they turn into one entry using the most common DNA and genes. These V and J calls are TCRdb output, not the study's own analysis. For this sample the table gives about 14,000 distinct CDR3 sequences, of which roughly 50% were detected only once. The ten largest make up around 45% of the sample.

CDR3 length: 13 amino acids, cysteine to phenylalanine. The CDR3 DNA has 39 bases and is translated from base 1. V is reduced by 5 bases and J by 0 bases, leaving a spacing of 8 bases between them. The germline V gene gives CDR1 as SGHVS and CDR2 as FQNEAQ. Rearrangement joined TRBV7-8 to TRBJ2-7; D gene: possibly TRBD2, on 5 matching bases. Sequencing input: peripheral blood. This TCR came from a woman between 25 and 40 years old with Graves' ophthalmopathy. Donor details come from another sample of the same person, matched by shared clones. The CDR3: CASSGLNSYEQYF. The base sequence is TGTGCCAGCAGCGGACTCAACTCCTACGAGCAGTACTTC. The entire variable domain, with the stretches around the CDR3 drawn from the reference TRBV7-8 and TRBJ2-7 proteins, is GAGVSQSPRYKVAKRGQDVALRCDPISGHVSLFWYQQALGQGPEFLTYFQNEAQLDKSGLPSDRFFAERPEGSVSTLKIQRTQQEDSAVYLCASSGLNSYEQYFGPGTRLTVT.